Below, one T cell receptor beta chain is given with its context. The assay was immunoSEQ multiplex PCR, and TCRdb's table has in-frame clones only and misses some. The sample holds tens of thousands of clones; around 94% are singletons and the top ten take 0.38%. Germline-derived CDR1 and CDR2 are SGHTA and FQGTGA. Trimming pared 2 bases from V and 3 bases from J, leaving 11 bases between. The CDR3 has 15 residues. These data are taken from a study of technical replicates of blood from a handful of donors. The sequencing sample was made of T cells isolated from PBMCs. The sequence was collected from a human donor in good health. The genes are TRBV7-3 and TRBJ2-1; a weak D match, TRBD2 (5 bases). The DNA of the CDR3 is TGTGCCAGCAGCTTATCGGGGTCGGGCTACAATGAGCAGTTCTTC. Protein sequence: CASSLSGSGYNEQFF.